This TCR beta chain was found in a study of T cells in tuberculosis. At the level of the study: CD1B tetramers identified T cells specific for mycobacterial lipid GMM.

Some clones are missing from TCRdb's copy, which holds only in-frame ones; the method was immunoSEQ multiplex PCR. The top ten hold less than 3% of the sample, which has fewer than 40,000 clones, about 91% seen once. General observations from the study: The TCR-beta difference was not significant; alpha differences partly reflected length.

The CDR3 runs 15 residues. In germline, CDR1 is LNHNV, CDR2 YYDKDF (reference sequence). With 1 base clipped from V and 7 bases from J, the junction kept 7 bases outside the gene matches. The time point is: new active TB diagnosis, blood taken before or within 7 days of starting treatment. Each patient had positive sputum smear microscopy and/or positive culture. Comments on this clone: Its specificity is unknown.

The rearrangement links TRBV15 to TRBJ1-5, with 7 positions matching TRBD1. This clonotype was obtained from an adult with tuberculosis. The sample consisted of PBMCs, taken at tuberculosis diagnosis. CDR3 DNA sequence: TGTGCCACCAGCAGAGTCGGACAGGTCAACCAGCCCCAGCATTTT. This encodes CATSRVGQVNQPQHF.